This T cell receptor (beta chain) was profiled in a study of T cell responses to AZD1222 COVID-19 vaccine. Notes on the study in general: Clonal diversity may have been underestimated in mostly white British donors. No repertoire was sampled before or during the peak T cell response, only after it.

In the case of this clone: No antigen is known for it.

Sequencing was performed with immunoSEQ multiplex PCR; in TCRdb, only in-frame clones are kept and a portion is missing. The sample has hundreds of thousands of clones; 90% to 95% are singletons. Germline trimming cut 2 bases from V and 8 bases from J; bases unmatched to any gene: 8. The germline CDR1 and CDR2 sequences are KGHDR and SFDVKD. The CDR3 runs to 15 residues. The receptor was isolated from an adult who received the AZD1222 COVID-19 vaccine. This chain joins TRBV24-1 and TRBJ2-1; TRBD2 matches 7 bases. The sequencing here drew on peripheral blood, taken 28 days after the second AZD1222 dose. CDR3 in amino acids: CATSDWRGGRDEQFF. Here the CDR3 DNA reads TGTGCCACCAGTGATTGGAGGGGAGGGAGGGATGAGCAGTTCTTC.